This T cell receptor beta chain was found in a study of T cell responses to AZD1222 COVID-19 vaccine. Study observations and caveats: It should be noted that donors were predominantly white British and more often female, and clonal diversity was possibly underestimated. Only a handful of AZD1222 recipients tested seropositive at baseline.

Data came from immunoSEQ multiplex PCR; TCRdb stores just in-frame clones and leaves some out. This table holds under 140,000 clones, roughly 92% found once. Regarding this clone: The antigen is not known.

This clonotype was sampled from an adult who received the AZD1222 COVID-19 vaccine. The material sequenced was peripheral blood, taken 28 days after the second AZD1222 dose.

DNA of the CDR3: TGTGCCATCAAAGAGGCGGGACAGAACTACGAGCAGTACTTC. Translating gives CAIKEAGQNYEQYF. This chain joins TRBV10-3 and TRBJ2-7; tentatively, D is TRBD1 (7 bases). Trimming left V 7 bases short and J 3 bases short, with 16 bases between. The CDR3 has 14 residues. Germline assignment: CDR1 ENHRY and CDR2 SYGVKD.